Each of the 18 T cell receptor beta chains below was sequenced from the same sample in a study of read filtering for tumor transcriptome and immune sequencing. This library used 300 to 450 ng RNA and molecular barcoded adaptors spanning alpha/delta and beta/gamma chains. TCRdb used MiXCR to reprocess the reads, holding one entry per CDR3 protein. The table has some 20,000 distinct CDR3 sequences, over 20% seen once. The sequencing input was a population of CD138-negative cells sorted from bone marrow. All receptors derive from a donor at least 40 years old with multiple myeloma.

This clonotype was picked up many times. The V call is TRBV5-6, the J call TRBJ2-5; the match to TRBD2 covers 9 bases. There are 16 residues in the CDR3. Germline lookup yields CDR1 SGHDT and CDR2 YYEEEE. J was trimmed by 5 bases and V by 0 bases; bases with no gene match: 8. This CDR3 is CASSLVRTSVSETQYF. The CDR3 nucleotides are TGTGCCAGCAGCTTGGTTAGGACTAGCGTTTCTGAGACCCAGTACTTC.

This clonotype was counted only a few times. The J gene is TRBJ2-3, the V gene TRBV7-8, with D perhaps given as TRBD1 or TRBD2 (5 bases each). Germline V gene data show CDR1 as SGHVS and CDR2 as FQNEAQ. The CDR3 is 20 residues long. V was clipped by 4 bases and J by 4 bases, with 30 bases between them. CDR3 region: CASSSFGTGKVIGGADTQYF. CDR3 sequence (DNA): TGTGCCAGCAGCTCCTTCGGGACCGGAAAAGTAATCGGAGGAGCAGATACGCAGTATTTT.

This clonotype was counted ten times or more. This may come from a read error, since a much larger clone is one base off. A read error is likely, as this CDR3 ends without the conserved phenylalanine or tryptophan. This chain uses TRBV29-1 with TRBJ2-3, with 8 bases aligning to TRBD2. The germline V gene encodes CDR1 SQVTM and CDR2 ANQGSEA. The CDR3 has 13 residues. V lost 6 bases to trimming and J lost 4 bases; unmatched junction nucleotides: 6. Written as DNA, the CDR3 is TGCAGCGTGGAGCGGACTAGCTCAGATACGCAGTATTCT. It translates to CSVERTSSDTQYS.

The sample holds many counts of this clonotype. The chain uses TRBV7-2 and TRBJ2-7; D uncertain. Trimming stripped 1 base from V and 8 bases from J, with 9 bases between. The CDR3 contains 12 residues. Germline CDR1 reads SGHTA; CDR2 reads FQGNSA. For the CDR3, the DNA is TGTGCCAGCAGCTTAGAACAAAACAAGCAGTACTTC. Its translation: CASSLEQNKQYF. The variable domain in full, completed from reference TRBV7-2 and TRBJ2-7, reads GAGVSQSPSNKVTEKGKDVELRCDPISGHTALYWYRQSLGQGLEFLIYFQGNSAPDKSGLPSDRFSAERTGGSVSTLTIQRTQQEDSAVYLCASSLEQNKQYFGPGTRLTVT.

This clonotype appeared a few times. This chain links TRBV18 with TRBJ2-2; D gene unclear. This CDR3 is built from 16 residues. Germline V gives CDR1 KGHSH, CDR2 LQKENI. The ends were cut back, 2 bases at V and 3 bases at J, with 13 bases in the middle. The CDR3 reads CASSPSPGRHTGELFF. CDR3 bases: TGTGCCAGCTCACCATCGCCAGGTCGGCACACCGGGGAGCTGTTTTTT.

This chain uses TRBV3-1 with TRBJ2-3, with D unresolved. The germline gives CDR1 LGHDT, CDR2 YNNKEL (reference sequence). CDR3 length: 14 residues. Trimming pared 0 bases from V and 8 bases from J, leaving 12 bases between. CDR3 bases: TGTGCCAGCAGCCAAGATCCCCCAACGGGTACGCAGTATTTT. It codes for CASSQDPPTGTQYF.

This clonotype has only one observation. The genes are TRBV3-1 and TRBJ2-1; 8 bases are a match to TRBD2. Germline V gene sequence: CDR1 LGHDT, CDR2 YNNKEL (reference sequence). CDR3 size: 18 residues. V lost 0 bases, J lost 5 bases, and 12 bases stayed unmatched. CDR3 region: CASSQDPWPSGGDNEQFF. The CDR3 coding sequence is TGTGCCAGCAGCCAAGATCCCTGGCCGTCGGGAGGGGACAATGAGCAGTTCTTC.

J is TRBJ1-6 and V is TRBV2; tentative D call: TRBD1 (6 bases). V was clipped by 6 bases and J by 9 bases, with 15 bases between them. The CDR3 totals 14 residues. From germline, CDR1 is SNHLY and CDR2 FYNNEI. CDR3 DNA: TGTGCCAGCAGGGGGACAACGACAGGTTCACCCCTCCACTTT. As protein: CASRGTTTGSPLHF.

This clonotype was observed at least ten times. The rearrangement links TRBV28 to TRBJ2-1; 12 bases align to TRBD1. The CDR3 covers 15 residues. Germline CDR1 is MDHEN and CDR2 is SYDVKM. The V and J ends lost 6 bases and 9 bases, in that order; junction bases with no gene match: 9. CDR3: CASSYPGTGGGEQFF. CDR3 nucleotides: TGTGCCAGCAGCTACCCGGGGACAGGGGGCGGTGAGCAGTTCTTC.

This clonotype was counted a few times. The chain links TRBV20-1 to TRBJ2-4; 7 bases are shared with TRBD1. From germline, CDR1 is DFQATT and CDR2 SNEGSKA (reference sequence). V gave up 6 bases and J gave up 13 bases; unmatched junction bases: 6. There are 10 residues in the CDR3. This CDR3 is CSARDSRQYF. CDR3 bases: TGCAGTGCCCGGGACAGCAGGCAGTACTTC.

This clonotype showed up many times. The rearrangement links TRBV7-2 to TRBJ2-1, with 7 nucleotides matching TRBD2. After removal of 5 bases from V and 0 bases from J, the junction contained 4 bases not matched to a gene. In germline, CDR1 is SGHTA, CDR2 FQGNSA. The CDR3 has 15 residues. This CDR3 is CASSDSGFSYNEQFF. The CDR3 nucleotides read TGTGCCAGCAGCGATAGCGGGTTCTCCTACAATGAGCAGTTCTTC.

In this sample, this clonotype turned up many times. The rearrangement joins TRBV6-5 to TRBJ2-2; D may correspond to TRBD1 or TRBD2 (6 bases each). V lost 8 bases and J lost 6, with 19 bases in between. CDR3 length: 15 residues. Germline CDR1 reads MNHEY; CDR2 reads SVGAGI. The CDR3 sequence: CASLPGGAVPGELFF. The CDR3 DNA follows: TGTGCCAGCCTCCCCGGGGGCGCGGTCCCCGGGGAGCTGTTTTTT.

The CDR3 loop is CASSRGVLYEQYF. The CDR3 DNA follows: TGTGCCAGCAGTCGAGGGGTCCTCTATGAGCAGTACTTC. The chain employs TRBV28 and TRBJ2-7, with D perhaps being TRBD1 or TRBD2 (5 bases each). V dropped 5 bases and J dropped 7 bases, with 15 bases sitting between them. The CDR3 is made up of 13 amino acids. CDR1 is MDHEN and CDR2 is SYDVKM in the germline V gene.

In this sample, this clonotype turned up many times. The chain recombines TRBV28 with TRBJ2-2; TRBD1 aligns across 7 bases. V lost 7 bases, J lost 3 bases, and 5 bases stayed unmatched. This CDR3 contains 14 residues. Germline loops: CDR1 MDHEN, CDR2 SYDVKM. The CDR3 sequence: CASTGGWDTGELFF. CDR3 DNA sequence: TGTGCCAGCACAGGGGGTTGGGACACCGGGGAGCTGTTTTTT.

This clonotype has at least ten counts. This chain joins TRBV14 and TRBJ2-7; TRBD2 aligns across 8 bases. The CDR3 has 15 residues. V was clipped by 4 bases and J by 3 bases; unmatched bases: 8. Germline V gene lookup returns CDR1 SGHDN and CDR2 FVKESK. The CDR3 reads CASSRNSGILYEQYF. The CDR3 DNA is TGTGCCAGCAGCCGGAATAGCGGGATTCTCTACGAGCAGTACTTC.

This clonotype was observed many times. The junction shows a germline mismatch at one end, possibly a read error. The CDR3, as DNA: TGTGCCAGCAGTCTCGATGTGAACCAGGAGACCCAGTACTTC. It specifies CASSLDVNQETQYF. V is TRBV28 and J is TRBJ2-5; D unresolved. Germline lookup yields CDR1 MDHEN and CDR2 SYDVKM. This CDR3 contains 14 residues. Looking up the rest from reference TRBV28 and TRBJ2-5 gives the full variable domain: DVKVTQSSRYLVKRTGEKVFLECVQDMDHENMFWYRQDPGLGLRLIYFSYDVKMKEKGDIPEGYSVSREKKERFSLILESASTNQTSMYLCASSLDVNQETQYFGPGTRLLVL.

This clonotype turned up a few times. V is TRBV28 and J is TRBJ2-7; no firm D call. Germline CDR1 is MDHEN and CDR2 is SYDVKM. This CDR3 has 11 residues. The germline V and J ends were trimmed by 8 bases and 3 bases, with 8 bases remaining between them. In nucleotides, the CDR3 is TGTGCCAGCGGACGGAGCTACGAGCAGTACTTC. It codes for CASGRSYEQYF. Filled out from reference TRBV28 and TRBJ2-7, the complete variable domain reads DVKVTQSSRYLVKRTGEKVFLECVQDMDHENMFWYRQDPGLGLRLIYFSYDVKMKEKGDIPEGYSVSREKKERFSLILESASTNQTSMYLCASGRSYEQYFGPGTRLTVT.

The table lists this clonotype with a count of one. This may stem from a read error, because a much larger clone lies one nucleotide away. This chain uses TRBV6-2 or TRBV6-3 with TRBJ2-1; 7 bases fit TRBD2. Germline V lookup: CDR1 MNHEY, CDR2 SVGEGT. V lost 5 bases and J lost 7; bases outside the gene matches: 11. The length of the CDR3 is 15 residues. CDR3 amino acids: CASSLLTGAGNEQFF. As DNA, the CDR3 is TGTGCCAGCAGTCTGTTAACGGGAGCGGGGAATGAGCAGTTCTTC.